Below are 14 T cell receptor beta chains sequenced from a single sample in a study of T cells in Graves' hyperthyroidism and ophthalmopathy. TCR beta CDR3 regions were amplified from RNA. The HTBI primer set served for first-round RT-PCR of the TCR CDR3. TCRdb re-derived calls from the multiplex PCR reads in MiXCR, one entry per CDR3 protein. This sample carries about 350,000 distinct CDR3 sequences, 11% to 15% of them seen once, and the ten largest clones take 20% to 25%. The sequencing sample was made of blood. The receptor source for this set is a woman in her 30s with Graves' hyperthyroidism.

This clonotype was seen many times. The rearrangement uses TRBV7-2 and TRBJ2-5; TRBD1 aligns across 10 bases. The length of the CDR3 is 15 residues. Germline trimming cut 5 bases from V and 5 bases from J; bases unmatched to any gene: 8. The germline V gene has CDR1 SGHTA and CDR2 FQGNSA. CDR3 sequence reads: CASSAPDRGLETQYF. CDR3 sequence (DNA): TGTGCCAGCAGCGCGCCAGACAGGGGGCTTGAGACCCAGTACTTC.

This clonotype was seen only a few times. This chain connects TRBV4-3 to TRBJ1-1; no clear D. CDR1 is LGHNA and CDR2 is YSLEER in the germline V gene. This CDR3 contains 13 residues. V shed 0 bases and J shed 8 bases, with 10 bases lying between them. DNA of the CDR3: TGCGCCAGCAGCCAAGATCTAGGTTCCGAAGCTTTCTTT. Translation: CASSQDLGSEAFF.

The table lists this clonotype with many counts. The chain joins TRBV28 to TRBJ1-2; D unresolved. The CDR3 is 15 residues long. The V end lost 7 bases, the J end lost 0 bases, and 15 bases lay between the germline ends. Germline CDR1 MDHEN, CDR2 SYDVKM. CDR3 residues: CASIGPGEANYGYTF. The DNA of the CDR3 is TGTGCCAGCATCGGCCCCGGGGAAGCTAACTATGGCTACACCTTC.

In its sample, this clonotype was seen a few times. The chain links TRBV19 to TRBJ1-1, with a possible D match to TRBD1 (5 bases). Trimming took off 4 bases at V and 1 base at J, with 13 bases between the two ends. The CDR3 is 15 residues long. In germline, CDR1 is LNHDA, CDR2 SQIVND (reference sequence). This CDR3 is CASSRMEGPNTEAFF. Here the CDR3 DNA reads TGTGCCAGTAGTAGAATGGAGGGACCGAACACTGAAGCTTTCTTT. The full variable domain, its missing parts supplied by reference TRBV19 and TRBJ1-1, is DGGITQSPKYLFRKEGQNVTLSCEQNLNHDAMYWYRQDPGQGLRLIYYSQIVNDFQKGDIAEGYSVSREKKESFPLTVTSAQKNPTAFYLCASSRMEGPNTEAFFGQGTRLTVV.

This clonotype was picked up many times. The chain recombines TRBV28 with TRBJ2-7, with TRBD1 as a possible D gene (5 bases). Trimming left V 5 bases short and J 4 bases short, with 15 bases between. The germline gives CDR1 MDHEN, CDR2 SYDVKM. This CDR3 region has 14 residues. The DNA for the CDR3 is TGTGCCAGCAGTGCAGGGCCCTCCGTATACGAGCAGTACTTC. Translating it yields CASSAGPSVYEQYF.

This clonotype was counted between two and nine times. CDR3 loop: CASSGRQANQPQHF. The CDR3, as DNA: TGTGCCAGCAGTGGACGACAGGCCAATCAGCCCCAGCATTTT. The rearrangement links TRBV6-1 to TRBJ1-5; D is perhaps TRBD1 (6 bases). CDR1 is MNHNS, CDR2 SASEGT, per germline. V shed 4 bases and J shed 3 bases, with 10 bases lying between them. The CDR3 consists of 14 residues.

Of note for this clonotype: With a much larger clone just one base away, this may be a read error. This chain connects TRBV11-2 to TRBJ2-1; TRBD2 matches at 11 bases. This CDR3 region has 13 residues. Germline assignment: CDR1 SGHAT and CDR2 FQNNGV. V shed 11 bases and J 8 bases; nucleotides not matched to a gene: 8. CDR3 residues: CAGGTSGCHEQFF. CDR3 bases: TGTGCCGGAGGGACTAGCGGATGCCATGAGCAGTTCTTC.

This clonotype turned up a few times. This chain uses TRBV3-1 with TRBJ2-7, with 11 bases lining up with TRBD2. V shed 1 base, J shed 3 bases, and the junction held 5 bases outside the gene matches. Germline V gene data show CDR1 as LGHDT and CDR2 as YNNKEL (reference sequence). The CDR3 length is 16 residues. CDR3 amino acids: CASSQGLAGTDYEQYF. The CDR3 region has the DNA TGTGCCAGCAGCCAAGGACTAGCGGGAACCGACTACGAGCAGTACTTC.

The chain couples TRBV6-5 to TRBJ1-3; no firm D call. The CDR3 is 16 residues long. Trimming stripped 0 bases from V and 0 bases from J, with 9 bases between. Germline CDR1 MNHEY, CDR2 SVGAGI. The CDR3 protein is CASSYSMTHSGNTIYF. The CDR3 DNA follows: TGTGCCAGCAGTTACTCGATGACACACTCTGGAAACACCATATATTTT.

There are many counts of this clonotype. This chain uses TRBV3-1 with TRBJ1-3; D unclear. CDR1 and CDR2 (germline): LGHDT, YNNKEL (reference sequence). V was shortened by 1 base and J by 0 bases, with 7 bases between the two germline ends. The CDR3 is 15 amino acids. The CDR3 region has the DNA TGTGCCAGCAGCCAAGGGGCCTACTCTGGAAACACCATATATTTT. It encodes CASSQGAYSGNTIYF.

V and J are TRBV24-1 and TRBJ1-1, with 7 positions matching TRBD1. CDR3 size: 13 residues. J gave up 5 bases and V 2 bases, and 1 base lay outside the gene matches. Germline V gene data show CDR1 as KGHDR and CDR2 as SFDVKD. The chain's CDR3 is CATSDYRGTEAFF. DNA of the CDR3: TGTGCCACCAGTGATTACAGGGGTACTGAAGCTTTCTTT.

This clonotype was seen at least ten times. J is TRBJ1-1 and V is TRBV20-1, with D tentatively TRBD1 (5 bases). The CDR3 extends over 11 amino acids. Looked up from germline, CDR1 is DFQATT and CDR2 is SNEGSKA (reference sequence). V was cut by 1 base and J by 8 bases, with 8 bases left in between. CDR3 sequence (DNA): TGCAGTGCTAGAGGGGGACGGGAAGCTTTCTTT. Residues: CSARGGREAFF.

This clonotype appeared many times. The CDR3 here is CASSPVGGAEAFF. In nucleotides, the CDR3 is TGTGCCAGCAGCCCCGTGGGGGGAGCTGAAGCTTTCTTT. The rearrangement joins TRBV11-2 to TRBJ1-1, with D possibly TRBD1 on 5 matching bases. From germline, CDR1 is SGHAT and CDR2 FQNNGV. Between the trimmed V and J ends, which lost 5 bases and 6 bases, there was a span of 13 bases. The CDR3 contains 13 residues. Based on the CDR3 plus reference TRBV11-2 and TRBJ1-1, the full variable domain is EAGVAQSPRYKIIEKRQSVAFWCNPISGHATLYWYQQILGQGPKLLIQFQNNGVVDDSQLPKDRFSAERLKGVDSTLKIQPAKLEDSAVYLCASSPVGGAEAFFGQGTRLTVV.

V and J are TRBV20-1 and TRBJ2-7; no clear D gene. The germline V gene has CDR1 DFQATT and CDR2 SNEGSKA (reference sequence). V lost 5 bases, J lost 5 bases, and 13 bases lay in between. This CDR3 has 12 residues. CDR3 sequence (DNA): TGCAGTGCTTTGGACGACCGGGACGAGCAGTACTTC. It encodes CSALDDRDEQYF.